This entry is about one TCR beta chain. Those who participated ranged in age from roughly 18 to 100 years and resided in about two dozen US areas. Clinical history reported by participants formed the basis on which cohorts were assigned. This CDR3 region has 16 residues. V was shortened by 3 bases and J by 4 bases, with 16 bases between the two germline ends. Germline V gives CDR1 SGHVS, CDR2 FNYEAQ. This record comes from a study of blood T cell repertoires in COVID-19. Looking at the study overall: The cDNA or gDNA used as material had been derived from T cells, B-cell-depleted T cells, or PBMCs.

Per the original methods: From reference gene primer amplification, estimates of nucleated cell counts were derived. TCRdb's copy holds only in-frame clones and misses some; the assay was immunoSEQ multiplex PCR. For V, J and clone size, that table is used; D and trimming come from the DNA. The table shows roughly 180,000 clones, with less than 85% occurring only once. This TCR was sampled from a man in his 60s who had recovered from COVID-19. The V and J genes are TRBV7-6 and TRBJ2-1; the D gene is possibly TRBD2 (7 bases). The sample consisted of PBMCs or T cells enriched from blood (not recorded which). The CDR3 reads CASSFSGGGPYNEQFF. The CDR3 coding sequence is TGTGCCAGCAGCTTCTCGGGCGGGGGCCCTTACAATGAGCAGTTCTTC.